These 6 T cell receptor beta chains were all obtained from the same sample, sequenced in a study of T cells in Graves' hyperthyroidism and ophthalmopathy. TCR beta CDR3 sequences were amplified from RNA transcripts. A first-round RT-PCR of the TCR CDR3 used the HTBI primer set. One entry per CDR3 protein, called by TCRdb with MiXCR from the multiplex PCR reads. The table lists around 600,000 distinct CDR3 sequences, approximately 15% of them singletons, with around 7% in the top ten. Sequencing input: blood. These receptors all come from a young woman with Graves' ophthalmopathy.

Comments on this clonotype: A read error may account for a junction end that differs from germline. The V gene is TRBV28, the J gene TRBJ1-1; D possibly corresponds to TRBD1 (5 bases). The CDR3 is 12 residues long. The V gene's germline CDR1 is MDHEN and CDR2 SYDVKM. CDR3 sequence (DNA): TGTGTCGAAAGACGGGGGGAGACTGAGGCTTTCTTT. It encodes CVERRGETEAFF.

This sequence joins TRBV19 and TRBJ2-5, with 9 bases fitting TRBD2. Per germline, CDR1 LNHDA and CDR2 SQIVND (reference sequence). V lost 0 bases to trimming and J lost 5 bases; unmatched junction nucleotides: 16. The CDR3 runs to 19 residues. CDR3 coding DNA: TGTGCCAGTAGTATAGATCCGGCTAGCGGGGTATTGGAGAGGGAGACCCAGTACTTC. Protein sequence: CASSIDPASGVLERETQYF.

At least ten counts were recorded for this clonotype. CDR3 nucleotides: TGCAGTCCACTAGCGGGAGTGGAACCCGAGCAGTACTTC. It codes for CSPLAGVEPEQYF. The chain is built from TRBV20-1 and TRBJ2-7; 11 bases fit TRBD2. The CDR3 contains 13 residues. V was pared by 8 bases and J by 6 bases, with 9 bases of the junction left unmatched. Germline lookup yields CDR1 DFQATT and CDR2 SNEGSKA (reference sequence).

This sequence joins TRBV29-1 and TRBJ1-3, with 7 bases identical to TRBD1. The CDR3 is 12 residues long. CDR1 and CDR2 (germline): SQVTM, ANQGSEA. V was pared by 5 bases and J by 5 bases, with 3 bases of the junction left unmatched. The CDR3 loop is CSVTGARNTIYF. CDR3 DNA sequence: TGCAGCGTTACAGGGGCCCGAAACACCATATATTTT. The full variable domain, completed using reference TRBV29-1 and TRBJ1-3, is SAVISQKPSRDICQRGTSLTIQCQVDSQVTMMFWYRQQPGQSLTLIATANQGSEATYESGFVIDKFPISRPNLTFSTLTVSNMSPEDSSIYLCSVTGARNTIYFGEGSWLTVV.

This clonotype has a handful of counts. The V and J genes are TRBV5-4 and TRBJ2-2; 9 bases line up with TRBD2. Germline CDR1 and CDR2: SGHNT and YYREEE (reference sequence). The CDR3 loop spans 22 amino acids. V lost 1 base, J lost 2 bases, and 21 bases stayed unmatched. For the CDR3, the DNA is TGTGCCAGCAGCTTGTGGTCTCCTTTCCTACGAGCGGGAGGCCTAAACACCGGGGAGCTGTTTTTT. Translation: CASSLWSPFLRAGGLNTGELFF.

This clonotype was seen ten or more times. The J gene is TRBJ2-7, the V gene TRBV6-2 or TRBV6-3; D not certain. Germline CDR1 MNHEY, CDR2 SVGEGT. The CDR3 contains 15 residues. V dropped 6 bases and J dropped 0 bases, with 15 bases sitting between them. This CDR3 reads CASRESTSLSYEQYF. Written as DNA, the CDR3 is TGTGCCAGCAGAGAATCGACCAGTCTCTCCTACGAGCAGTACTTC.